Shown below are 14 T cell receptor beta chains from a single sample sequenced in a study of radiotherapy plus CTLA-4 blockade in lung cancer. Method: immunoSEQ multiplex PCR; TCRdb's copy keeps in-frame clones and lacks some. The top ten hold approximately 14% of the sample, which has over 14,000 clones, roughly 86% seen once. The specimen comprised peripheral blood, sampled from a patient treated with radiotherapy plus ipilimumab. The receptors derive from a human donor with non-small cell lung cancer that progressed on radiotherapy plus ipilimumab. Some clones in this sample may be carry-over from other donors' samples.

The chain combines TRBV6-5 with TRBJ1-2; D unresolved. Deletions cut 3 bases from V and 7 bases from J, with 15 bases between. CDR1 and CDR2 (germline): MNHEY, SVGAGI. The CDR3 spans 14 residues. CDR3 loop: CASSYSRRFSGYTF. DNA of the CDR3: TGTGCCAGCAGTTATTCTCGCCGGTTTTCTGGCTACACCTTC.

The chain employs TRBV4-1 and TRBJ2-7; 9 positions match TRBD1. The CDR3 consists of 13 residues. The junction had 3 bases not matched to a gene; V was cut back by 4 bases and J by 5 bases. The V gene's germline CDR1 is MGHRA and CDR2 YSYEKL. The CDR3 protein is CASSPGQGHEQYF. The CDR3 DNA is TGCGCCAGCAGCCCGGGACAGGGCCACGAGCAGTACTTC.

The CDR3 loop reads CASAAGTGYQETQYF. In DNA form, the CDR3 reads TGTGCTAGTGCCGCCGGGACAGGGTACCAAGAGACCCAGTACTTC. V gene TRBV12-5 combines with J gene TRBJ2-5; 9 bases are shared with TRBD1. Germline loops: CDR1 LGHNT, CDR2 FRNRAP. This CDR3 comprises 15 residues. Trimming cost V 7 bases and J 0 bases; bases outside gene matches: 6.

The chain employs TRBV10-3 and TRBJ1-3, with a tentative D call TRBD1 (6 bases). The CDR3 runs to 12 residues. The germline V and J ends were trimmed by 10 bases and 4 bases, with 11 bases remaining between them. CDR1 ENHRY and CDR2 SYGVKD come from the germline V gene. For the CDR3, the DNA is TGTGCCACACAGGGTTCCGGAAACACCATATATTTT. Translation: CATQGSGNTIYF.

This chain connects TRBV6-4 to TRBJ1-1; possibly TRBD1 for D (6 bases). The germline V gene encodes CDR1 MRHNA and CDR2 SNTAGT. The length of the CDR3 is 13 residues. V was trimmed by 5 bases and J by 1 base, leaving 8 bases between them. CDR3 sequence: CASSQQGNTEAFF. Written as DNA, the CDR3 is TGTGCCAGCAGTCAACAGGGGAACACTGAAGCTTTCTTT.

The gene calls are TRBV7-2 and TRBJ1-4, with a weak D call TRBD1 (6 bases). CDR1 and CDR2 from the germline V gene are SGHTA and FQGNSA. There are 15 residues in the CDR3. V was pared by 6 bases and J by 3 bases, with 14 bases between. In DNA, the CDR3 is TGTGCCAGCAGTCTTCAGACAGGATCTAATGAAAAACTGTTTTTT. Protein: CASSLQTGSNEKLFF.

The J gene is TRBJ1-1, the V gene TRBV2; 8 nucleotides align to TRBD1. The CDR3 loop spans 12 amino acids. CDR1 is SNHLY and CDR2 is FYNNEI in the germline V gene. V shed 11 bases and J 4 bases; nucleotides not matched to a gene: 6. The CDR3 sequence is CAGRQGLTEAFF. The CDR3 bases are TGTGCCGGGCGACAGGGGCTCACTGAAGCTTTCTTT.

V is TRBV5-1 and J is TRBJ2-1; 10 nucleotides match TRBD2. Germline V gene lookup returns CDR1 SGHRS and CDR2 YFSETQ. V trimming: 3 bases; J trimming: 0 bases; junction bases outside the gene matches: 3. This CDR3 comprises 16 residues. This CDR3 is CASSYSSGSSYNEQFF. The CDR3 coding sequence is TGCGCCAGCAGCTACTCTAGCGGGAGCTCCTACAATGAGCAGTTCTTC.

The chain couples TRBV11-2 to TRBJ1-3; 11 bases align to TRBD1. Germline CDR1 is SGHAT and CDR2 is FQNNGV. This CDR3 has 16 residues. J lost 2 bases, V lost 4 bases, and 4 bases had no gene match. DNA for the CDR3: TGTGCCAGCAGCTGGACAGGGGGCTTAGCTGGAAACACCATATATTTT. Translating gives CASSWTGGLAGNTIYF.

The chain employs TRBV5-6 and TRBJ1-5, with D perhaps matching TRBD1 (6 bases). CDR3 length: 16 residues. Trimming pared 5 bases from V and 4 bases from J, leaving 19 bases between. From germline, CDR1 is SGHDT and CDR2 YYEEEE. The DNA of the CDR3 is TGTGCCAGCAGTTTTTATCAGAACAGGGCAAATCAGCCCCAGCATTTT. Translating gives CASSFYQNRANQPQHF.

V usage is TRBV7-6 and J usage is TRBJ2-7; 10 bases are shared with TRBD2. The CDR3 covers 14 residues. Trimming at V came to 5 bases and at J to 5 bases, leaving 6 bases not matched to a gene. Germline V gene data show CDR1 as SGHVS and CDR2 as FNYEAQ. Here the CDR3 reads CASSKSGRADEQYF. DNA of the CDR3: TGTGCCAGCAGCAAGAGCGGGAGGGCCGACGAGCAGTACTTC.

This clone was counted once. The CDR3 region is CAISGAGLPSNEQFF. The CDR3 nucleotides are TGTGCCATCAGTGGGGCGGGACTCCCATCCAATGAGCAGTTCTTC. The rearrangement uses TRBV10-3 and TRBJ2-1; D may be TRBD2 (6 bases). Deletions cut 4 bases from V and 6 bases from J, with 16 bases between. Germline loops: CDR1 ENHRY, CDR2 SYGVKD. This CDR3 is built from 15 residues.

V gene TRBV10-3 combines with J gene TRBJ1-3; no definite D call. With 7 bases removed from V and 0 bases from J, the gap between germline ends came to 10 bases. The germline V gene encodes CDR1 ENHRY and CDR2 SYGVKD. This CDR3 region has 14 residues. In DNA form, the CDR3 reads TGTGCCATCATCGTGATGAGCTCTGGAAACACCATATATTTT. It is translated as CAIIVMSSGNTIYF.

The genes are TRBV2 and TRBJ1-5; D ambiguous. Germline V gives CDR1 SNHLY, CDR2 FYNNEI. Trimming took off 6 bases at V and 2 bases at J, with 14 bases between the two ends. This CDR3 contains 15 residues. Here the CDR3 DNA reads TGTGCCAGCAGGGGTCGGATCGCGGGCAATCAGCCCCAGCATTTT. It is translated as CASRGRIAGNQPQHF.